The 28 T cell receptor beta chains reported below all come from one sample, sequenced in a study of blood T cell repertoires in COVID-19. Clones were sequenced by immunoSEQ multiplex PCR, and TCRdb holds only the in-frame ones, with some missing. This sample yields roughly 380,000 clones, of which roughly 90% are seen a single time; under 5% belongs to the top ten. The sample taken for sequencing was peripheral blood. These receptors were collected from an older woman with COVID-19, enrolled during active disease.

V gene TRBV10-3 combines with J gene TRBJ1-1, with TRBD1 identical over 8 bases. CDR1 is ENHRY and CDR2 is SYGVKD in the germline V gene. This CDR3 has 15 residues. Germline trimming cut 2 bases from V and 0 bases from J; bases unmatched to any gene: 2. As DNA, the CDR3 is TGTGCCATCAGTGAGATGGGACAGGTGAACACTGAAGCTTTCTTT. It codes for CAISEMGQVNTEAFF.

Only a few counts were recorded for this clone. V is TRBV11-2 and J is TRBJ2-3; no clear D gene. The CDR3 contains 15 residues. Germline V lookup: CDR1 SGHAT, CDR2 FQNNGV. The V end was cut by 1 base, the J end by 6 bases, with 14 bases between. CDR3 sequence (DNA): TGTGCCAGCAGCTTAGGTCGTCTATTTGTGGATACGCAGTATTTT. The encoded protein is CASSLGRLFVDTQYF.

V usage is TRBV5-4 and J usage is TRBJ2-2; 8 positions agree with TRBD1. J gave up 6 bases and V 4 bases, and 8 bases lay outside the gene matches. In germline, CDR1 is SGHNT, CDR2 YYREEE (reference sequence). The CDR3 has 15 residues. The CDR3 spells CASSLNPGGAGELFF. As DNA, the CDR3 is TGTGCCAGCAGCCTCAACCCAGGGGGCGCCGGGGAGCTGTTTTTT.

CDR3 sequence (DNA): TGTGCCAGCTCGCCCTCGACAGGGAACGAGCAGTACTTC. Residues: CASSPSTGNEQYF. The chain couples TRBV18 to TRBJ2-7; 7 bases fit TRBD1. This CDR3 has 13 residues. Germline CDR1 reads KGHSH; CDR2 reads LQKENI. The junction had 7 bases not matched to a gene; V was cut back by 6 bases and J by 5 bases.

The chain has TRBV28 and TRBJ2-2; 9 bases fit TRBD2. This CDR3 region has 14 residues. CDR1 MDHEN and CDR2 SYDVKM come from the germline V gene. V trimming: 5 bases; J trimming: 3 bases; junction bases outside the gene matches: 1. The CDR3 sequence is CASSGTSHTGELFF. The CDR3 nucleotides are TGTGCCAGCAGTGGGACTAGCCACACCGGGGAGCTGTTTTTT.

V usage is TRBV11-2 and J usage is TRBJ2-3, with no clear D. V gave up 1 base and J gave up 6 bases, with 8 bases separating them. The CDR3 loop spans 13 amino acids. From germline, CDR1 is SGHAT and CDR2 FQNNGV. The CDR3 coding sequence is TGTGCCAGCAGCTTAGGCCTGAGGGATACGCAGTATTTT. It yields the protein CASSLGLRDTQYF.

The rearrangement uses TRBV2 and TRBJ2-7, with TRBD1 identical over 7 bases. V dropped 11 bases and J dropped 6; count of bases not matched to a gene: 10. CDR1 and CDR2 (germline): SNHLY, FYNNEI. The CDR3 runs 12 residues. CDR3 region: CASINRGSEQYF. The CDR3 nucleotides are TGTGCCTCAATAAACAGGGGCTCCGAGCAGTACTTC.

The CDR3 region is CASLPGGFGTEAFF. CDR3 in DNA: TGTGCCAGCTTGCCTGGGGGGTTCGGCACTGAAGCTTTCTTT. The chain couples TRBV7-8 to TRBJ1-1; D may be TRBD1 (5 bases). The CDR3 runs to 14 residues. The ends were cut back, 8 bases at V and 4 bases at J, with 17 bases in the middle. The germline gives CDR1 SGHVS, CDR2 FQNEAQ.

This rearrangement joins TRBV5-1 to TRBJ1-3; no definite D call. This CDR3 region has 13 residues. Germline V gene data show CDR1 as SGHRS and CDR2 as YFSETQ. V shed 0 bases and J shed 5 bases, with 6 bases lying between them. This CDR3 is CASSLGQRNTIYF. The CDR3 DNA follows: TGCGCCAGCAGCTTGGGGCAACGAAACACCATATATTTT.

V is TRBV6-5 and J is TRBJ2-1, with 8 bases aligning to TRBD1. The CDR3 length is 14 residues. With V trimmed by 5 bases and J by 9 bases, 9 bases remained unmatched. Looked up from germline, CDR1 is MNHEY and CDR2 is SVGAGI. This chain's CDR3 is CASSHEDRVTEQFF. The CDR3 DNA sequence: TGTGCCAGCAGTCATGAGGACAGGGTGACTGAGCAGTTCTTC.

In nucleotides, the CDR3 is TGTGCCAGCACAGGAGGGACAGGCAATCATCGGGACGAGCAGTACTTC. This sequence encodes CASTGGTGNHRDEQYF. The chain links TRBV2 to TRBJ2-7; TRBD1 matches 8 bases. From germline, CDR1 is SNHLY and CDR2 FYNNEI. Germline trimming cut 7 bases from V and 5 bases from J; bases unmatched to any gene: 16. CDR3 size: 16 residues.

V gene TRBV6-5 combines with J gene TRBJ1-3, with D maybe TRBD1 (6 bases). Trimming pared 5 bases from V and 3 bases from J, leaving 8 bases between. The CDR3 is 13 residues long. Germline V gene sequence: CDR1 MNHEY, CDR2 SVGAGI. CDR3 nucleotides: TGTGCCAGCAGTCGGACAGATGGAAACACCATATATTTT. This translates into CASSRTDGNTIYF.

This clone is a singleton in its sample. The gene calls are TRBV4-2 and TRBJ2-7; perhaps TRBD2 as D (6 bases). This CDR3 comprises 15 residues. Germline assignment: CDR1 LGHNA and CDR2 YNFKEQ. Trimming cost V 1 base and J 0 bases, with 10 bases left between them. The CDR3 spells CASSQVLGGSYEQYF. The DNA of the CDR3 is TGTGCCAGCAGCCAAGTGCTGGGAGGCTCCTACGAGCAGTACTTC.

The chain links TRBV12-2 to TRBJ2-2; the D call TRBD2 from the table was never checked on the DNA. TRBV12-2 corresponds to a pseudogene. The CDR3 is 16 residues long. CDR3: CASRLESSINTGELFF. The CDR3 coding sequence is TGTGCAAGTCGCTTAGAAAGTAGCATAAACACCGGGGAGCTGTTTTTT.

The chain joins TRBV5-5 to TRBJ2-5; 12 bases line up with TRBD2. The CDR3 covers 16 residues. V lost 4 bases, J lost 4 bases, and 8 bases stayed unmatched. CDR1 and CDR2 (germline): SGHKS, YYEKEE (reference sequence). CDR3 DNA sequence: TGTGCCAGCAGCCTAGCGCCGGGACTAGCGGGAGAGACCCAGTACTTC. This gives the protein CASSLAPGLAGETQYF.

In this sample, this clone turned up once. The chain has TRBV18 and TRBJ2-5, with 8 bases fitting TRBD2. The CDR3 runs to 15 residues. Looked up from germline, CDR1 is KGHSH and CDR2 is LQKENI. After removal of 1 base from V and 1 base from J, the junction contained 2 bases not matched to a gene. CDR3 residues: CASSPLAGTQETQYF. In DNA form, the CDR3 reads TGTGCCAGCTCACCACTAGCGGGGACCCAAGAGACCCAGTACTTC.

This chain uses TRBV5-1 with TRBJ2-1; 16 bases are a match to TRBD2. CDR1 is SGHRS, CDR2 YFSETQ, per germline. V lost 1 base and J lost 8; bases outside the gene matches: 6. CDR3 size: 17 residues. CDR3 DNA: TGCGCCAGCAGCTTGTCGGGACTAGCGGGGGGGCCATATGAGCAGTTCTTC. Amino acid sequence: CASSLSGLAGGPYEQFF.

V gene TRBV11-2 combines with J gene TRBJ1-2, with D perhaps TRBD1 (5 bases). The CDR3 totals 13 residues. Germline V gene lookup returns CDR1 SGHAT and CDR2 FQNNGV. V gave up 5 bases and J gave up 10 bases, with 17 bases separating them. CDR3 DNA sequence: TGTGCCAGCAGCCAATTTGCAGGGAAAGACTACACCTTC. Protein sequence: CASSQFAGKDYTF.

This chain uses TRBV11-2 with TRBJ2-4; 8 bases align to TRBD1. Germline CDR1 reads SGHAT; CDR2 reads FQNNGV. The V segment lost 6 bases and the J segment 1 base; nucleotides outside the gene matches: 11. There are 17 residues in the CDR3. CDR3 nucleotides: TGTGCCAGCAGTATATTCCGGGACAGGAAGGCCAAAAACATTCAGTACTTC. Its translation: CASSIFRDRKAKNIQYF.

The CDR3, as DNA: TGTGCCAGCAGCTTGCAGGGATATGGCTACACCTTC. Amino acids: CASSLQGYGYTF. The chain has TRBV5-8 and TRBJ1-2, with a possible D match to TRBD1 (5 bases). Germline loops: CDR1 SGHTS, CDR2 YDEGEE. V was trimmed by 1 base and J by 5 bases, leaving 6 bases between them. This CDR3 comprises 12 residues.

This clone was picked up one time. This rearrangement joins TRBV9 to TRBJ1-2, with D possibly being TRBD1 (6 bases). V was clipped by 4 bases and J by 7 bases, with 20 bases between them. Germline CDR1 and CDR2: SGDLS and YYNGEE. The CDR3 totals 15 residues. The DNA of the CDR3 is TGTGCCAGCAGCTCTTTCGGCAGGGGCCACGGTGGCTACACCTTC. Its translation: CASSSFGRGHGGYTF. Full variable domain (missing parts from reference TRBV9 and TRBJ1-2): DSGVTQTPKHLITATGQRVTLRCSPRSGDLSVYWYQQSLDQGLQFLIQYYNGEERAKGNILERFSAQQFPDLHSELNLSSLELGDSALYFCASSSFGRGHGGYTFGSGTRLTVV.

This chain joins TRBV6-5 and TRBJ1-4; D gene uncertain. The CDR3 consists of 16 residues. Looked up from germline, CDR1 is MNHEY and CDR2 is SVGAGI. The germline V and J ends were trimmed by 2 bases and 3 bases, with 13 bases remaining between them. CDR3 coding DNA: TGTGCCAGCAGTTACGAGGGTACAAATGCTAATGAAAAACTGTTTTTT. Translating gives CASSYEGTNANEKLFF.

This sequence joins TRBV27 and TRBJ1-5; TRBD1 is a possible D gene (5 bases). The CDR3 contains 13 residues. CDR1 and CDR2 from the germline V gene are MNHEY and SMNVEV (reference sequence). V was cut by 3 bases and J by 6 bases, with 9 bases left in between. The CDR3 loop reads CASSFQGTQPQHF. In DNA, the CDR3 is TGTGCCAGCAGTTTCCAGGGAACTCAGCCCCAGCATTTT.

This clone was observed once. CDR3 nucleotide sequence: TGTGCCAGCAGCTTAAATCCGGCCAGGGCAGTCAATGAGCAGTTCTTC. It codes for CASSLNPARAVNEQFF. The chain combines TRBV7-3 with TRBJ2-1; tentatively, D is TRBD1 (5 bases). CDR3 length: 16 amino acids. Germline V gene data show CDR1 as SGHTA and CDR2 as FQGTGA. V was shortened by 1 base and J by 6 bases, with 16 bases between the two germline ends.

Comments on this clone: Mismatch with germline at one junction end may stem from a read error. The V call is TRBV7-8, the J call TRBJ1-2, with D perhaps TRBD1 (6 bases). CDR1 is SGHVS and CDR2 is FQNEAQ in the germline V gene. CDR3 length: 12 amino acids. CDR3 nucleotides: TGTGCCAGCAGCCGCCCGGGGGGCCCCACTCACTTC. Residues: CASSRPGGPTHF.

The V and J genes are TRBV28 and TRBJ2-7, with 9 bases matching TRBD1. After removal of 7 bases from V and 4 bases from J, the junction contained 5 bases not matched to a gene. CDR1 and CDR2 (germline): MDHEN, SYDVKM. This CDR3 has 13 amino acids. The CDR3 sequence is CASTTGGLYEQYF. CDR3 nucleotide sequence: TGTGCCAGCACGACAGGGGGTTTGTACGAGCAGTACTTC.

The chain uses TRBV28 and TRBJ1-2; D unresolved. The CDR3 contains 15 residues. Trimming cost V 4 bases and J 5 bases, with 17 bases left between them. Germline V gives CDR1 MDHEN, CDR2 SYDVKM. The CDR3: CASSSTGRPGYGYTF. The CDR3 DNA sequence: TGTGCCAGCAGTTCGACGGGGAGGCCTGGGTATGGCTACACCTTC.

This chain joins TRBV10-3 and TRBJ2-1; unclear D gene. Trimming pared 2 bases from V and 9 bases from J, leaving 23 bases between. CDR1 is ENHRY and CDR2 is SYGVKD in the germline V gene. This CDR3 contains 17 residues. As DNA, the CDR3 is TGTGCCATCAGTGAGGACTTGCGAACCGGGTCCAGACTTGAGCAGTTCTTC. This gives the protein CAISEDLRTGSRLEQFF.